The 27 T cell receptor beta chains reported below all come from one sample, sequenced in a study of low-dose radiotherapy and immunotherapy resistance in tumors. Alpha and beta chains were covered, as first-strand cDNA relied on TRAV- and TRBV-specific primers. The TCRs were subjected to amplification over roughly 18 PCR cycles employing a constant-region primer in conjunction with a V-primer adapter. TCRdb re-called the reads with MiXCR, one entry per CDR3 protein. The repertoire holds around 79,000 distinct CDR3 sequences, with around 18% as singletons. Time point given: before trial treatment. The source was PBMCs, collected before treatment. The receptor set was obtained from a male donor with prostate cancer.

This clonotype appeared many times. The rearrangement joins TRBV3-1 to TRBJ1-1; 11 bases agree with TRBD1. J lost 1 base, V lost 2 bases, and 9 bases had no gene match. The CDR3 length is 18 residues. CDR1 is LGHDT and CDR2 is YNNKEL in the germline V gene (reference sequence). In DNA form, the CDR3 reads TGTGCCAGCAGCCAAATGGACAGGGGGCCTTTCTCGAACACTGAAGCTTTCTTT. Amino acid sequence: CASSQMDRGPFSNTEAFF.

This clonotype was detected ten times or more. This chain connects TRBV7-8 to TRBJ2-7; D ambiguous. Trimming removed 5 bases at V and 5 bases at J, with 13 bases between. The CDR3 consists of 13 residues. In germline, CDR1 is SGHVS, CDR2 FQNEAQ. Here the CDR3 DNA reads TGTGCCAGCAGCCTTACACGGAATCACGAGCAGTACTTC. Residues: CASSLTRNHEQYF.

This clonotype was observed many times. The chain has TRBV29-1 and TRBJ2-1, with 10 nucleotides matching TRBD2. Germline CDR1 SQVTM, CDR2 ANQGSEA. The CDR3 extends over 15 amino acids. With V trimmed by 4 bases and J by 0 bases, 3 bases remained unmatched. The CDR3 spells CSVAGLAVSYNEQFF. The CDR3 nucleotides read TGCAGCGTTGCAGGACTAGCGGTCTCCTACAATGAGCAGTTCTTC.

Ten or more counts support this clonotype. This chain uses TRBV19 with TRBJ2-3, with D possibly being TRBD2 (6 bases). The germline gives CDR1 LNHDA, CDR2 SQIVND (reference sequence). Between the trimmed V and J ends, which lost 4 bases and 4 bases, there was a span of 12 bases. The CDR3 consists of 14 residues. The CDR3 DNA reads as TGTGCCAGTAGTAGCGGGGCAGGCCCAGATACGCAGTATTTT. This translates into CASSSGAGPDTQYF.

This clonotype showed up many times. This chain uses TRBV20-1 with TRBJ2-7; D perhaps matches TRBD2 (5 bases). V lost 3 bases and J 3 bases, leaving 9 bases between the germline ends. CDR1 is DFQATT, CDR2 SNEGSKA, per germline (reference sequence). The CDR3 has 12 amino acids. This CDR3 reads CSASDTSYEQYF. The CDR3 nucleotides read TGCAGTGCTAGCGACACTAGCTACGAGCAGTACTTC.

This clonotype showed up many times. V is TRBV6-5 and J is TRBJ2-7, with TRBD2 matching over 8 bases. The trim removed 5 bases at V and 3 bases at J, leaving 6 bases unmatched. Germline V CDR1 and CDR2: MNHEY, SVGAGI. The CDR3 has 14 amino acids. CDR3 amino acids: CASSISGTSYEQYF. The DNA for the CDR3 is TGTGCCAGCAGTATATCCGGGACTAGCTACGAGCAGTACTTC.

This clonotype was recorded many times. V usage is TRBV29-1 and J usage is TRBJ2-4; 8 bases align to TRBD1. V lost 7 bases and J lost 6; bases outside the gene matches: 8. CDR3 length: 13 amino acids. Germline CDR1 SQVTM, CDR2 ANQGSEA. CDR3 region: CSATGQGGNIQYF. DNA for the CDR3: TGCAGCGCTACCGGACAGGGAGGAAACATTCAGTACTTC.

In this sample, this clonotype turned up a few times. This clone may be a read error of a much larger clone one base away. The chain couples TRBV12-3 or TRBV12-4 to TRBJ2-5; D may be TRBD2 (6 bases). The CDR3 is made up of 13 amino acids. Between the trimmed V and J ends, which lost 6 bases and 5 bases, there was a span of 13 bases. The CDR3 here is CASSRIGGETQYF. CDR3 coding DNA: TGTGCCAGCAGCCGTATTGGGGGGGAGACCCAGTACTTC.

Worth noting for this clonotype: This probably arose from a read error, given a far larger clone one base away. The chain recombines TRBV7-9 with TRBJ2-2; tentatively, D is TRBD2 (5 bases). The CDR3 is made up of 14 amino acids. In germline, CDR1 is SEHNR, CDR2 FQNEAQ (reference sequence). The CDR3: CASSQRVYTGELLF. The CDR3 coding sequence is TGTGCCAGCAGCCAGAGGGTGTACACCGGGGAGCTGCTTTTT.

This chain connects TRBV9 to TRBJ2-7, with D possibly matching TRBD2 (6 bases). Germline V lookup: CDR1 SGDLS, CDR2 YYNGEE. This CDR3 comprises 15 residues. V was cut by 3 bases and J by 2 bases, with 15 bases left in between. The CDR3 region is CASSEDSGSTYEQYF. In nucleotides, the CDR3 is TGTGCCAGCAGCGAGGATAGCGGCAGCACCTACGAGCAGTACTTC.

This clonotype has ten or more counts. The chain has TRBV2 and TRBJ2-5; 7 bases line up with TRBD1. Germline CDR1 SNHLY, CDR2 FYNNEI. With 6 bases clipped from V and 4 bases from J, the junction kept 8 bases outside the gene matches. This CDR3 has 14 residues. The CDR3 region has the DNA TGTGCCAGCAGCGGCTACAGGGGTTCAGAGACCCAGTACTTC. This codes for CASSGYRGSETQYF. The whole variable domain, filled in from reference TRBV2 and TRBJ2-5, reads EPEVTQTPSHQVTQMGQEVILRCVPISNHLYFYWYRQILGQKVEFLVSFYNNEISEKSEIFDDQFSVERPDGSNFTLKIRSTKLEDSAMYFCASSGYRGSETQYFGPGTRLLVL.

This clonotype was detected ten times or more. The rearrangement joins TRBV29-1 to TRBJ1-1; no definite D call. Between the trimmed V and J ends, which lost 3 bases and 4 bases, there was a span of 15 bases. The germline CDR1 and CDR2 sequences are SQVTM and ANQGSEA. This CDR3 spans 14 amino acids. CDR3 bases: TGCAGCGTTGATTCGGGAGTCTGGAGCACTGAAGCTTTCTTT. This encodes CSVDSGVWSTEAFF.

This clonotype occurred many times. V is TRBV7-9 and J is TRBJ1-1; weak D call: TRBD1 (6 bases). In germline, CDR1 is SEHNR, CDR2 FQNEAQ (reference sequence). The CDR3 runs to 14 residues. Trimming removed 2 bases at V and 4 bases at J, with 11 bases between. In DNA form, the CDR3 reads TGTGCCAGCAGCTTAACAGGGTCGCTCACTGAAGCTTTCTTT. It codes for CASSLTGSLTEAFF.

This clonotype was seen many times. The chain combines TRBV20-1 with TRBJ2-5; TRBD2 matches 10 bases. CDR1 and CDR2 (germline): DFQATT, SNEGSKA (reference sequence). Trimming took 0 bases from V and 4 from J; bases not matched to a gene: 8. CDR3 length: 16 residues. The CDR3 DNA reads TGCAGTGCTAGAGATTTTCTAGCGGGAGAGGGAGAGACCCAGTACTTC. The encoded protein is CSARDFLAGEGETQYF.

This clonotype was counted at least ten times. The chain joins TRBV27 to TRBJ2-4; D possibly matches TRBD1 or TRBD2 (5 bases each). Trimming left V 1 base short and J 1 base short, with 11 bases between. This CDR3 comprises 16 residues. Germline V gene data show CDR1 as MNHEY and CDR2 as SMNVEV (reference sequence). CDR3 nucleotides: TGTGCCAGCAGTTTATTGGGGGATCGGGCCAAAAACATTCAGTACTTC. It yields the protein CASSLLGDRAKNIQYF.

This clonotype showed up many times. The chain's CDR3 is CASTPTRGSEQFF. The DNA for the CDR3 is TGTGCCAGCACTCCCACGAGGGGGAGTGAGCAGTTCTTC. This chain connects TRBV7-2 to TRBJ2-1, with D possibly being TRBD1 (6 bases). Looked up from germline, CDR1 is SGHTA and CDR2 is FQGNSA. V shed 7 bases and J shed 9 bases, with 16 bases lying between them. This CDR3 is 13 amino acids long. The full variable domain, in which reference TRBV7-2 and TRBJ2-1 provide the parts outside the CDR3, is GAGVSQSPSNKVTEKGKDVELRCDPISGHTALYWYRQSLGQGLEFLIYFQGNSAPDKSGLPSDRFSAERTGGSVSTLTIQRTQQEDSAVYLCASTPTRGSEQFFGPGTRLTVL.

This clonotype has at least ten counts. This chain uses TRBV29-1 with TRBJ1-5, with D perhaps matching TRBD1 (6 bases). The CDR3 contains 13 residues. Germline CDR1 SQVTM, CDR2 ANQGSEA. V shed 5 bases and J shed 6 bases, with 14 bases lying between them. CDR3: CSVQVQGGQPQHF. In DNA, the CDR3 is TGCAGCGTTCAAGTACAGGGTGGTCAGCCCCAGCATTTT.

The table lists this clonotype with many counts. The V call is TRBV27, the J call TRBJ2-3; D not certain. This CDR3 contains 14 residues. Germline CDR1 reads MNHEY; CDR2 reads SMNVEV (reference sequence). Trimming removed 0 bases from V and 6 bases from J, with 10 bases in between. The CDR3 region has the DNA TGTGCCAGCAGTTTATCTCGGCCCGAGGATACGCAGTATTTT. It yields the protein CASSLSRPEDTQYF.

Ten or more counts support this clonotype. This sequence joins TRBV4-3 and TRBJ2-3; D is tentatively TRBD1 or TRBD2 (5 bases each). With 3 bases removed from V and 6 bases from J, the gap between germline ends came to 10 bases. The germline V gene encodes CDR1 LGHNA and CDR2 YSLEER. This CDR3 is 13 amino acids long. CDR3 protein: CASSHTEGDTQYF. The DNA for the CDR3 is TGCGCCAGCAGCCACACCGAGGGGGATACGCAGTATTTT.

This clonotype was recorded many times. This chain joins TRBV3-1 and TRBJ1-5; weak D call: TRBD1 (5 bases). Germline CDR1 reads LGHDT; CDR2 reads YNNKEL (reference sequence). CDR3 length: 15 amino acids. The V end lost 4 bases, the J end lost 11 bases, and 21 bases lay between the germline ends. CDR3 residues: CASSPSGQRQGAQHF. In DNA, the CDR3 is TGTGCCAGCAGCCCTTCGGGGCAGCGTCAAGGGGCCCAGCATTTT.

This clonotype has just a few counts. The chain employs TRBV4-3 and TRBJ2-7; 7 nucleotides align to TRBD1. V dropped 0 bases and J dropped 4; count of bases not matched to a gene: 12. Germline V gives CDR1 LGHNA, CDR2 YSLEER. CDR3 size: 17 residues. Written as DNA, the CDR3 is TGCGCCAGCAGCCAAGATCCCAAGGCAGGGGGTCGGTACGAGCAGTACTTC. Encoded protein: CASSQDPKAGGRYEQYF.

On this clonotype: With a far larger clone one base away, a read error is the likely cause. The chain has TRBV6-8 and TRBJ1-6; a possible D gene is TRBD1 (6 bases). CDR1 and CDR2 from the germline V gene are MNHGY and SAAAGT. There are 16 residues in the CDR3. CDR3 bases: TGTGTCAGCAGAAGGGATCCAGGGGAGTCTAATTCACCCCTCCACTTT. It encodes CVSRRDPGESNSPLHF.

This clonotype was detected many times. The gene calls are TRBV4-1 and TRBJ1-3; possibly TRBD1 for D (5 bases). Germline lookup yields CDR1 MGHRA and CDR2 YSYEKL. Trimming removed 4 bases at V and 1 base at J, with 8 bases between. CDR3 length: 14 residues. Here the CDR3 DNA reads TGCGCCAGCAGCCCACGGACATCTGGAAACACCATATATTTT. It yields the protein CASSPRTSGNTIYF.

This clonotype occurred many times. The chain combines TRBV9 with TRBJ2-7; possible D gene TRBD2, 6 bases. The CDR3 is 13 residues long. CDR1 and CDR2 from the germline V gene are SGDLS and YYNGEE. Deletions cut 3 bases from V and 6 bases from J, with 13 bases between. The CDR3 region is CASSAGVRAEQYF. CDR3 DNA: TGTGCCAGCAGCGCGGGGGTTAGGGCCGAGCAGTACTTC.

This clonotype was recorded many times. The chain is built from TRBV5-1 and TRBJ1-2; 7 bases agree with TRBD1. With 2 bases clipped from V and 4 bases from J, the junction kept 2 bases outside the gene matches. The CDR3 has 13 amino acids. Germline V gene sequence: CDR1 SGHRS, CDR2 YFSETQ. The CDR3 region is CASSLGTVYGYTF. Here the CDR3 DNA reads TGCGCCAGCAGCTTAGGGACAGTCTATGGCTACACCTTC.

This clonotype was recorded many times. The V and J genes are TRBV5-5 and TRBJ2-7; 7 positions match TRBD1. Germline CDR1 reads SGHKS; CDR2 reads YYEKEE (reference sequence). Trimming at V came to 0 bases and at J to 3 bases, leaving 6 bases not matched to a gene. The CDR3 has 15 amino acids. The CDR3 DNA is TGTGCCAGCAGCTTGGAGGGACAGCCTTTCTACGAGCAGTACTTC. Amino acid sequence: CASSLEGQPFYEQYF.

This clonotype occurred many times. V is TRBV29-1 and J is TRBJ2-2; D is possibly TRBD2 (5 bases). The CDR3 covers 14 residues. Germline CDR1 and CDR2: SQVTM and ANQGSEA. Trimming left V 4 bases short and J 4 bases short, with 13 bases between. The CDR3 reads CSVVDGISTGELFF. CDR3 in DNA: TGCAGCGTTGTGGACGGGATTTCCACCGGGGAGCTGTTTTTT.